The sequence of this TCR beta chain was determined in a study of shared clonotypes between healthy human individuals. Whole-study context: For every donor, three CD4 naive, three CD4 memory, two CD8 naive and one CD8 memory plates were used.

The protocol was immunoSEQ multiplex PCR, while the TCRdb copy is restricted to in-frame clones and leaves out a portion. Seen here are around 1.1 million clones, more than 75% observed once, and the top ten hold roughly 0.61%. Details on this clone: What it binds is not known.

Whole-study findings and limits: As a rule, naive subsets had a larger estimated richness than memory subsets. In this cohort, only blood was sampled, and tissue repertoires likely differ. Against clonotypes common to all four donors, non-shared ones had lower generation probabilities.

CDR1 and CDR2 (germline): SNHLY, FYNNEI. The CDR3 has 14 residues. Trimming took off 4 bases at V and 3 bases at J, with 13 bases between the two ends. This TCR derives from a young man in good health. Some clones in this sample may be carry-over from other donors' samples. Sequenced material: memory CD4+ T cells from PBMCs. This sample's subset: CD45RA-negative fraction. V and J are TRBV2 and TRBJ2-7; TRBD1 or TRBD2 may be the D gene (5 bases each). This CDR3 reads CASSGARAGYEQYF. CDR3 DNA: TGTGCCAGCAGTGGGGCCAGGGCGGGCTACGAGCAGTACTTC.